This TCR beta chain was captured in a study of blood T cell repertoires in COVID-19. About the research overall: Nucleic acid was either cDNA or gDNA, and it came from T cells, B-cell-depleted T cells, or PBMCs.

Measured with immunoSEQ multiplex PCR; TCRdb has only the in-frame clones, and not every one. The sample gives 250,000 or so clones, around 87% of which show up once; 5.5% to 9% is in the top ten. Germline lookup yields CDR1 SGHTA and CDR2 FQGNSA. This CDR3 region has 13 residues. The V end was cut by 2 bases, the J end by 5 bases, with 9 bases between. This receptor was obtained from a woman in her sixties or seventies with active or convalescent COVID-19. This chain connects TRBV7-2 to TRBJ1-1; D possibly corresponds to TRBD1 (6 bases). Sequenced sample: peripheral blood. The CDR3 spells CASSLSQGTEAFF. The DNA of the CDR3 is TGTGCCAGCAGCTTAAGCCAGGGGACTGAAGCTTTCTTT.